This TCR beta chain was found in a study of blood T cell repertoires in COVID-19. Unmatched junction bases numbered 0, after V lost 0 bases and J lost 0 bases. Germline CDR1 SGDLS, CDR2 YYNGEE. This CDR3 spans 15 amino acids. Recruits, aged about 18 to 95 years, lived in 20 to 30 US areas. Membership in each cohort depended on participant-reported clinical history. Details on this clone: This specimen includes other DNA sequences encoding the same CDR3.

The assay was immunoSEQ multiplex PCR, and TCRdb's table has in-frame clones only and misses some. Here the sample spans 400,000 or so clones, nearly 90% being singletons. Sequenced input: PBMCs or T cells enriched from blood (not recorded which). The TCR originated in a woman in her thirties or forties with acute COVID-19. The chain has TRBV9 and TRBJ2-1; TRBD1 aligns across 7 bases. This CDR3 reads CASSVGQGSYNEQFF. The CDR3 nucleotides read TGTGCCAGCAGCGTAGGACAGGGCTCCTACAATGAGCAGTTCTTC.